This T cell receptor beta chain was obtained from a study of early T cells in non-severe SARS-CoV-2 infection. Study-level background: The sequenced material was bulk RNA from unsorted whole blood, and its chains were unpaired. Whole-study results and caveats: Database matching using VDJdb favored anti-spike CD8 responses, with private and CD4 specificities left missing.

This clonotype was detected many times. The antigen is undetermined. The germline gives CDR1 MNHNS, CDR2 SASEGT. The V end was cut by 5 bases, the J end by 1 base, with 19 bases between. This CDR3 has 17 amino acids. MiXCR, applied by TCRdb to the 5' RACE reads, yields one record per CDR3 protein. This table has more than 80,000 distinct CDR3 sequences, around 10% appearing once. This TCR came from an adult who was a healthcare worker with PCR-confirmed SARS-CoV-2 infection or an uninfected control (not recorded which). The rearrangement joins TRBV6-1 to TRBJ2-3, with D possibly being TRBD2 (5 bases). The specimen was whole blood. The CDR3 DNA follows: TGTGCCAGCAGTCCACGGAGGCTAGCTATTGGCACAGATACGCAGTATTTT. Translated: CASSPRRLAIGTDTQYF.